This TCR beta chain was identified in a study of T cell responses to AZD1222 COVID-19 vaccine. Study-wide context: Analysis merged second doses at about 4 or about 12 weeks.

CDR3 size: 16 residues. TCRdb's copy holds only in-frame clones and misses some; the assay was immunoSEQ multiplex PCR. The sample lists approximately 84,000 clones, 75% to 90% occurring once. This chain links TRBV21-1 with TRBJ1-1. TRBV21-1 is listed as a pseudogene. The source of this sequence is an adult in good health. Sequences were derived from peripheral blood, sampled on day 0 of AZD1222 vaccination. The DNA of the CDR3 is TGTGCCAGCAGCCCGAAGGGGGGCCGGATGAACACTGAAGCTTTCTTT. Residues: CASSPKGGRMNTEAFF.